These 22 T cell receptor beta chains share one sample of origin, sequenced in a study of OX40 agonist ivuxolimab in advanced cancers. Assay: immunoSEQ multiplex PCR; the TCRdb copy retains only in-frame clones and omits some. Of about 100,000 clones listed, under 90% are singletons. The material sequenced was CD4+ or CD8+ T cells sorted from blood, taken in a trial of the OX40 agonist ivuxolimab. The receptor source for this set is an adult with an advanced solid tumor such as melanoma, head and neck, liver or kidney cancer.

The chain joins TRBV11-2 to TRBJ2-3; D is undetermined. Germline V lookup: CDR1 SGHAT, CDR2 FQNNGV. The CDR3 is 15 amino acids. Trimming stripped 7 bases from V and 1 base from J, with 15 bases between. The CDR3 spells CASTQAVGRTDTQYF. The CDR3 coding sequence is TGTGCCAGCACCCAGGCGGTAGGCCGCACAGATACGCAGTATTTT.

The genes are TRBV6-1 and TRBJ1-4; 8 nucleotides agree with TRBD1. Germline values: CDR1 MNHNS, CDR2 SASEGT. The V segment lost 3 bases and the J segment 12 bases; nucleotides outside the gene matches: 6. The CDR3 is 13 amino acids. CDR3 bases: TGTGCCAGCAGTGATAGACAGGGGCAGGAACTGTTTTTT. The encoded protein is CASSDRQGQELFF.

This clone is a singleton in its sample. The chain couples TRBV6-6 to TRBJ1-5; possible D gene TRBD1, 6 bases. This CDR3 region has 15 residues. Trimming shortened V by 6 bases and J by 2 bases, and 14 bases separated the two germline ends. Germline V gives CDR1 MNHNY, CDR2 SVGAGI (reference sequence). CDR3 DNA: TGTGCCAGCAGACCGGGGGGGGCTGGCAATCAGCCCCAGCATTTT. Protein: CASRPGGAGNQPQHF.

The chain links TRBV7-2 to TRBJ1-5, with D uncertain. Trimming stripped 4 bases from V and 4 bases from J, with 14 bases between. The CDR3 covers 15 residues. Germline V gene sequence: CDR1 SGHTA, CDR2 FQGNSA. The CDR3 nucleotides are TGTGCCAGCAGCTCCCCGTTTGAGAGGAATCAGCCCCAGCATTTT. It translates to CASSSPFERNQPQHF.

This rearrangement joins TRBV6-5 to TRBJ2-6; TRBD1 agrees at 7 bases. After removal of 5 bases from V and 2 bases from J, the junction contained 0 bases not matched to a gene. This CDR3 has 14 amino acids. Germline V gene sequence: CDR1 MNHEY, CDR2 SVGAGI. CDR3 sequence: CASSQGAGANVLTF. CDR3 DNA: TGTGCCAGCAGTCAGGGGGCTGGGGCCAACGTCCTGACTTTC.

The chain joins TRBV2 to TRBJ2-5; possible D gene TRBD1, 6 bases. V shed 2 bases and J shed 5 bases, with 15 bases lying between them. Germline-derived CDR1 and CDR2 are SNHLY and FYNNEI. CDR3 length: 15 residues. CDR3 coding DNA: TGTGCCAGCAGTGAATTTAATGGGGGCGCGGAGACCCAGTACTTC. Protein sequence: CASSEFNGGAETQYF.

This sequence joins TRBV28 and TRBJ1-1; possibly TRBD1 for D (6 bases). Trimming took off 6 bases at V and 5 bases at J, with 10 bases between the two ends. The CDR3 is made up of 12 amino acids. Looked up from germline, CDR1 is MDHEN and CDR2 is SYDVKM. The CDR3 sequence is CASRRGETEAFF. Written as DNA, the CDR3 is TGTGCCAGCAGGAGGGGGGAGACTGAAGCTTTCTTT. Full variable domain (outside the CDR3, taken from reference TRBV28 and TRBJ1-1): DVKVTQSSRYLVKRTGEKVFLECVQDMDHENMFWYRQDPGLGLRLIYFSYDVKMKEKGDIPEGYSVSREKKERFSLILESASTNQTSMYLCASRRGETEAFFGQGTRLTVV.

In this sample, this clone turned up a few times. This chain uses TRBV5-6 with TRBJ1-1, with 8 bases fitting TRBD1. CDR3 size: 17 residues. Per germline, CDR1 SGHDT and CDR2 YYEEEE. With 6 bases clipped from V and 1 base from J, the junction kept 14 bases outside the gene matches. DNA of the CDR3: TGTGCCAGCACGATGCCGGGACAGGTCTCCTCGAACACTGAAGCTTTCTTT. Translating gives CASTMPGQVSSNTEAFF.

A few counts support this clone. The rearrangement uses TRBV20-1 and TRBJ2-3; no clear D gene. The V gene's germline CDR1 is DFQATT and CDR2 SNEGSKA (reference sequence). Between the trimmed V and J ends, which lost 1 base and 5 bases, there was a span of 4 bases. The CDR3 covers 11 residues. The CDR3 protein is CSARGVDTQYF. The CDR3 DNA follows: TGCAGTGCTAGAGGTGTAGATACGCAGTATTTT.

The CDR3, as DNA: TGTGCCAGCAGCTTAGGTACTAGCGGGAGCTCCTACGAGCAGTACTTC. Amino acids: CASSLGTSGSSYEQYF. The rearrangement joins TRBV7-6 to TRBJ2-7; 11 bases are a match to TRBD2. J was trimmed by 0 bases and V by 1 base; bases with no gene match: 2. The V gene's germline CDR1 is SGHVS and CDR2 FNYEAQ. The CDR3 runs to 16 residues.

The chain is built from TRBV5-1 and TRBJ2-3; weak D call: TRBD1 (6 bases). The CDR3 has 14 amino acids. Germline V gene data show CDR1 as SGHRS and CDR2 as YFSETQ. Trimming took 0 bases from V and 4 from J, leaving 9 bases between them. Here the CDR3 DNA reads TGCGCCAGCAGCTTGGAGGCAGGGGCAGATACGCAGTATTTT. Protein: CASSLEAGADTQYF.

The chain combines TRBV6-1 with TRBJ1-6; maybe TRBD1 (5 bases). From germline, CDR1 is MNHNS and CDR2 SASEGT. V lost 2 bases and J 7 bases, leaving 15 bases between the germline ends. The CDR3 runs 16 residues. The CDR3 region is CASSEPPRGLNSPLHF. CDR3 sequence (DNA): TGTGCCAGCAGTGAACCCCCCCGGGGCCTAAATTCACCCCTCCACTTT.

This sequence joins TRBV4-1 and TRBJ2-3, with D possibly matching TRBD2 (6 bases). Looked up from germline, CDR1 is MGHRA and CDR2 is YSYEKL. The CDR3 consists of 14 residues. Trimming removed 0 bases at V and 3 bases at J, with 7 bases between. In nucleotides, the CDR3 is TGCGCCAGCAGCCAAGAGGAGGGGACAGATACGCAGTATTTT. This translates into CASSQEEGTDTQYF.

The sample holds a few counts of this clone. This chain uses TRBV2 with TRBJ1-3; D unclear. Germline-derived CDR1 and CDR2 are SNHLY and FYNNEI. This CDR3 has 11 residues. V gave up 6 bases and J gave up 4 bases, with 4 bases separating them. CDR3 bases: TGTGCCAGCAGCCAGGGAAACACCATATATTTT. Protein sequence: CASSQGNTIYF.

The V gene is TRBV7-9, the J gene TRBJ1-1, with 12 bases fitting TRBD1. CDR1 and CDR2 (germline): SEHNR, FQNEAQ (reference sequence). CDR3 size: 18 residues. V shed 6 bases and J 4 bases; nucleotides not matched to a gene: 15. In nucleotides, the CDR3 is TGTGCCAGCAGGCTTCCCATCGGGACAGGGGGCCGGGGCACTGAAGCTTTCTTT. Its translation: CASRLPIGTGGRGTEAFF. The entire variable domain, with the rest obtained from reference TRBV7-9 and TRBJ1-1, is as follows: DTGVSQNPRHKITKRGQNVTFRCDPISEHNRLYWYRQTLGQGPEFLTYFQNEAQLEKSRLLSDRFSAERPKGSFSTLEIQRTEQGDSAMYLCASRLPIGTGGRGTEAFFGQGTRLTVV.

CDR3 sequence: CASSFSGASSSYEQYF. As DNA, the CDR3 is TGTGCCAGCAGCTTCTCTGGGGCCTCGAGCTCCTACGAGCAGTACTTC. The rearrangement links TRBV7-9 to TRBJ2-7; D might be TRBD1 (5 bases). V lost 3 bases, J lost 0 bases, and 15 bases lay in between. This CDR3 is 16 amino acids long. CDR1 and CDR2 (germline): SEHNR, FQNEAQ (reference sequence).

The chain joins TRBV27 to TRBJ1-2; TRBD1 agrees at 7 bases. Germline-derived CDR1 and CDR2 are MNHEY and SMNVEV (reference sequence). With V trimmed by 5 bases and J by 2 bases, 5 bases remained unmatched. The CDR3 is 14 amino acids. CDR3: CASSPRQGNYGYTF. The CDR3 coding sequence is TGTGCCAGCAGTCCTAGACAGGGAAACTATGGCTACACCTTC.

The rearrangement joins TRBV5-8 to TRBJ2-3; D is undetermined. The CDR3 sequence is 12 residues long. Germline CDR1 and CDR2: SGHTS and YDEGEE. Trimming stripped 4 bases from V and 0 bases from J, with 3 bases between. The CDR3 loop is CASSRSTDTQYF. The CDR3 DNA reads TGTGCCAGCAGCAGGAGCACAGATACGCAGTATTTT. Complete variable domain (other parts from reference TRBV5-8 and TRBJ2-3): EAGVTQSPTHLIKTRGQQATLRCSPISGHTSVYWYQQALGLGLQFLLWYDEGEERNRGNFPPRFSGRQFPNYSSELNVNALELEDSALYLCASSRSTDTQYFGPGTRLTVL.

This rearrangement joins TRBV7-1 to TRBJ1-2; 9 positions match TRBD1. TRBV7-1 carries the ORF label, with uncertain function. The V segment lost 4 bases and the J segment 6 bases; nucleotides outside the gene matches: 12. CDR3 length equals 16 residues. The DNA of the CDR3 is TGTGCCAGCAGCTTAGCGGTGGGACAGGGTAGGGATGGCTACACCTTC. It encodes CASSLAVGQGRDGYTF.

V is TRBV10-3 and J is TRBJ1-1; 8 nucleotides line up with TRBD1. Trimming took 0 bases from V and 0 from J; bases not matched to a gene: 3. The CDR3 covers 16 residues. Germline V gene sequence: CDR1 ENHRY, CDR2 SYGVKD. The CDR3 coding sequence is TGTGCCATCAGTGAGTCGATGGGACAGGTGAACACTGAAGCTTTCTTT. It yields the protein CAISESMGQVNTEAFF.

The DNA for the CDR3 is TGTGCCAGCAGTTACTCTGGGCGGGTGACCTACGAGCAGTACTTC. Protein product: CASSYSGRVTYEQYF. The chain couples TRBV6-5 to TRBJ2-5, with D perhaps TRBD2 (5 bases). Gene TRBJ2-7 matches the end of the DNA better, so the J call may be wrong. Germline V lookup: CDR1 MNHEY, CDR2 SVGAGI. The CDR3 consists of 15 residues.

This rearrangement joins TRBV2 to TRBJ1-2; D remains ambiguous. Germline lookup yields CDR1 SNHLY and CDR2 FYNNEI. The CDR3 is made up of 12 amino acids. V shed 3 bases and J shed 4 bases, with 6 bases lying between them. The CDR3 nucleotides read TGTGCCAGCAGTGATCGGGGCTATGGCTACACCTTC. Translated, it gives CASSDRGYGYTF.